A single T cell receptor (beta chain) is shown here with its context. Its cognate antigen is unknown. The sample comes from a study of T cell responses to AZD1222 COVID-19 vaccine. The study, taken as a whole, reports: Only a handful of individuals given AZD1222 were seropositive at baseline. Two doses of AZD1222 preceded a rise in Spike-specific TCR breadth and depth. White British donors predominated, females outnumbered males, and clonal diversity was possibly underestimated.

CDR3 size: 14 residues. CDR1 SGHKS and CDR2 YYEKEE come from the germline V gene (reference sequence). Trimming removed 4 bases from V and 6 bases from J; junction bases left unmatched: 7. Profiled with immunoSEQ multiplex PCR; TCRdb holds only in-frame clones, not every one. The sample includes around 130,000 clones, around nine tenths of them seen just once. The sample in question was peripheral blood, obtained 28 days after the second dose of the MenACWY control vaccine. This clonotype was sampled from an adult who received the MenACWY meningococcal vaccine as a control. The chain is built from TRBV5-5 and TRBJ2-3; the match to TRBD1 covers 8 bases. CDR3 sequence: CASSQDRVTDTQYF. CDR3 in DNA: TGTGCCAGCAGCCAGGACAGGGTCACGGATACGCAGTATTTT. Drawing the rest from reference TRBV5-5 and TRBJ2-3, the complete variable domain is DAGVTQSPTHLIKTRGQQVTLRCSPISGHKSVSWYQQVLGQGPQFIFQYYEKEERGRGNFPDRFSARQFPNYSSELNVNALLLGDSALYLCASSQDRVTDTQYFGPGTRLTVL.